This entry lists 19 T cell receptor beta chains sequenced from one sample in a study of T cells after yellow fever vaccination. TCRdb reprocessed the 5' RACE reads via MiXCR and lists one record per CDR3 protein. The repertoire holds 45,000 to 65,000 distinct CDR3 sequences, approximately 7% seen once, with roughly 24% in the top ten. The material sequenced was CD8+ T cells not binding an NS4B(214-222) dextramer, sorted from PBMCs, taken about 41 days after the first yellow fever vaccination. These receptors were obtained from a man aged 18 to 30 who received the YFV17D yellow fever vaccine.

A few counts support this clonotype. The V and J genes are TRBV7-8 and TRBJ2-7; D call uncertain. Trimming removed 6 bases at V and 5 bases at J, with 17 bases between. Per germline, CDR1 SGHVS and CDR2 FQNEAQ. The length of the CDR3 is 14 residues. The CDR3 DNA follows: TGTGCCAGCAGGGACCGAGACAACCCGGACGAGCAGTACTTC. Translated: CASRDRDNPDEQYF. Together with reference TRBV7-8 and TRBJ2-7, the CDR3 gives the full variable domain: GAGVSQSPRYKVAKRGQDVALRCDPISGHVSLFWYQQALGQGPEFLTYFQNEAQLDKSGLPSDRFFAERPEGSVSTLKIQRTQQEDSAVYLCASRDRDNPDEQYFGPGTRLTVT.

This clonotype was recorded at least ten times. The chain links TRBV24-1 to TRBJ2-1; D ambiguous. Trimming removed 1 base at V and 6 bases at J, with 3 bases between. The germline gives CDR1 KGHDR, CDR2 SFDVKD. The CDR3 contains 12 residues. The CDR3, as DNA: TGTGCCACCAGTGATTTCGGCAATGAGCAGTTCTTC. Protein: CATSDFGNEQFF.

This clonotype was counted ten times or more. The genes are TRBV11-1 and TRBJ2-3, with TRBD1 as a possible D gene (6 bases). The CDR3 covers 18 residues. V lost 3 bases and J 0 bases, leaving 19 bases between the germline ends. Looked up from germline, CDR1 is SGHAT and CDR2 is FQDESV (reference sequence). The CDR3 reads CASSLGTQGAPSTDTQYF. CDR3 in DNA: TGTGCCAGCAGCTTGGGGACACAGGGTGCCCCTAGCACAGATACGCAGTATTTT. Full variable domain (outside the CDR3, taken from reference TRBV11-1 and TRBJ2-3): EAEVAQSPRYKITEKSQAVAFWCDPISGHATLYWYRQILGQGPELLVQFQDESVVDDSQLPKDRFSAERLKGVDSTLKIQPAELGDSAMYLCASSLGTQGAPSTDTQYFGPGTRLTVL.

Remarks on this clonotype: One junction end disagrees with the germline gene, perhaps due to a read error. The V call is TRBV3-1, the J call TRBJ1-3; 7 nucleotides agree with TRBD1. The CDR3 runs 17 residues. Germline CDR1 reads LGHDT; CDR2 reads YNNKEL (reference sequence). CDR3 nucleotide sequence: TGTGCCTGCAGCCAAGACAAGGGGGCGATGGCTGGAAACACCATATATTTT. It translates to CACSQDKGAMAGNTIYF.

This clonotype was seen many times. V is TRBV4-1 and J is TRBJ2-1, with D possibly being TRBD2 (6 bases). This CDR3 is built from 16 residues. Trimming stripped 0 bases from V and 2 bases from J, with 11 bases between. CDR1 and CDR2 (germline): MGHRA, YSYEKL. CDR3 region: CASSQDSWGAYNEQFF. CDR3 sequence (DNA): TGCGCCAGCAGCCAAGATTCCTGGGGGGCCTACAATGAGCAGTTCTTC.

This clonotype was counted many times. The chain is built from TRBV28 and TRBJ1-5; 9 bases align to TRBD1. With 5 bases clipped from V and 3 bases from J, the junction kept 2 bases outside the gene matches. The CDR3 covers 14 residues. Germline assignment: CDR1 MDHEN and CDR2 SYDVKM. CDR3 protein: CASSGTGFNQPQHF. In DNA form, the CDR3 reads TGTGCCAGCAGTGGGACAGGGTTCAATCAGCCCCAGCATTTT.

V gene TRBV27 combines with J gene TRBJ1-1; perhaps TRBD1 as D (6 bases). This CDR3 has 14 residues. Trimming removed 3 bases from V and 0 bases from J, with 8 bases in between. Germline-derived CDR1 and CDR2 are MNHEY and SMNVEV (reference sequence). CDR3 sequence (DNA): TGTGCCAGCAGTTTCGGGGGCATGAACACTGAAGCTTTCTTT. As protein: CASSFGGMNTEAFF.

This clonotype was seen more than once but under ten times. The chain uses TRBV7-8 and TRBJ2-1; 12 nucleotides align to TRBD2. The CDR3 is 18 residues long. Germline CDR1 reads SGHVS; CDR2 reads FQNEAQ. Unmatched junction bases numbered 9, after V lost 6 bases and J lost 0 bases. CDR3 nucleotide sequence: TGTGCCAGCAGTTTCTTGACTAGCGGGGGTCACTCCTACAATGAGCAGTTCTTC. Translated: CASSFLTSGGHSYNEQFF.

This clonotype was counted many times. The gene calls are TRBV5-1 and TRBJ2-7; TRBD1 matches 8 bases. Germline lookup yields CDR1 SGHRS and CDR2 YFSETQ. The V and J ends lost 6 bases and 5 bases, in that order; junction bases with no gene match: 13. This CDR3 has 15 amino acids. DNA of the CDR3: TGCGCCAGCACCCGGGAAAGGACAGGGACCCACGAGCAGTACGTC. Protein: CASTRERTGTHEQYV.

This clonotype was seen more than once but under ten times. This chain connects TRBV29-1 to TRBJ2-2; D is tentatively TRBD1 or TRBD2 (7 bases each). Germline V gene lookup returns CDR1 SQVTM and CDR2 ANQGSEA. The CDR3 runs 15 residues. V shed 4 bases and J shed 7 bases, with 19 bases lying between them. CDR3 nucleotide sequence: TGCAGCGTTGGCCCAAGCCAGGGGGGGAACGGGGAGCTGTTTTTT. As protein: CSVGPSQGGNGELFF.

CDR3: CASSSGREVTDTQYF. CDR3 in DNA: TGTGCCAGCAGTTCAGGGAGAGAGGTCACAGATACGCAGTATTTT. This rearrangement joins TRBV6-2 or TRBV6-3 to TRBJ2-3, with D perhaps assigned TRBD1 or TRBD2 (5 bases each). Trimming cost V 4 bases and J 2 bases, with 13 bases left between them. The CDR3 contains 15 residues. CDR1 and CDR2 (germline): MNHEY, SVGEGT.

At least ten counts were recorded for this clonotype. The genes are TRBV25-1 and TRBJ2-2; D is ambiguous. This CDR3 is built from 12 residues. Germline CDR1 reads MGHDK; CDR2 reads SYGVNS. Trimming cost V 2 bases and J 3 bases, with 1 base left between them. CDR3 residues: CASSEHTGELFF. For the CDR3, the DNA is TGTGCCAGCAGTGAACACACCGGGGAGCTGTTTTTT.

This clonotype was detected many times. The chain joins TRBV5-4 to TRBJ2-7; D not resolved. The CDR3 loop spans 11 amino acids. Germline V gene lookup returns CDR1 SGHNT and CDR2 YYREEE (reference sequence). Trimming took off 3 bases at V and 4 bases at J, with 5 bases between the two ends. The CDR3 nucleotides are TGTGCCAGCAGCTCACGTTACGAGCAGTACTTC. It specifies CASSSRYEQYF.

This clonotype appeared many times. This chain links TRBV10-3 with TRBJ2-3; TRBD2 matches at 14 bases. This CDR3 region has 17 residues. J was trimmed by 2 bases and V by 6 bases; bases with no gene match: 7. The germline CDR1 and CDR2 sequences are ENHRY and SYGVKD. CDR3 nucleotides: TGTGCCATCAGGGGACTAGCGGGGGAAGAGGACACAGATACGCAGTATTTT. Protein: CAIRGLAGEEDTDTQYF.

This clonotype was detected ten times or more. The chain links TRBV7-6 to TRBJ1-3; D is undetermined. CDR3 size: 14 residues. Germline values: CDR1 SGHVS, CDR2 FNYEAQ. The ends were cut back, 3 bases at V and 1 base at J, with 7 bases in the middle. DNA of the CDR3: TGTGCCAGCAGCTTGTTAGGTTCTGGAAACACCATATATTTT. Translated, it gives CASSLLGSGNTIYF.

V usage is TRBV7-2 and J usage is TRBJ2-3; TRBD2 matches 11 bases. The CDR3 sequence is 15 residues long. CDR1 and CDR2 from the germline V gene are SGHTA and FQGNSA. Trimming removed 4 bases from V and 6 bases from J; junction bases left unmatched: 6. CDR3 residues: CASSSTSGDLDTQYF. CDR3 in DNA: TGTGCCAGCAGCTCGACTAGCGGGGATTTGGATACGCAGTATTTT.

This clonotype was picked up a small number of times. CDR3 coding DNA: TGTGCCAGCCGGGACTCAGGTTACAATGAGCAGTTCTTC. Its translation is CASRDSGYNEQFF. The chain carries TRBV12-3 or TRBV12-4 and TRBJ2-1; D is perhaps TRBD2 (6 bases). CDR3 length: 13 residues. V was clipped by 8 bases and J by 4 bases, with 12 bases between them.

The rearrangement links TRBV7-2 to TRBJ2-1; 8 bases line up with TRBD2. This CDR3 is 15 amino acids long. The germline gives CDR1 SGHTA, CDR2 FQGNSA. V shed 2 bases, J shed 5 bases, and the junction held 5 bases outside the gene matches. The CDR3 protein is CASSLSGGANNEQFF. In DNA form, the CDR3 reads TGTGCCAGCAGCTTATCCGGGGGGGCTAACAATGAGCAGTTCTTC. The full variable domain, with the rest looked up from reference TRBV7-2 and TRBJ2-1, is GAGVSQSPSNKVTEKGKDVELRCDPISGHTALYWYRQSLGQGLEFLIYFQGNSAPDKSGLPSDRFSAERTGGSVSTLTIQRTQQEDSAVYLCASSLSGGANNEQFFGPGTRLTVL.

The genes are TRBV4-1 and TRBJ1-6; D gene ambiguous. From germline, CDR1 is MGHRA and CDR2 YSYEKL. Trimming stripped 0 bases from V and 10 bases from J, with 13 bases between. There are 15 residues in the CDR3. CDR3 coding DNA: TGCGCCAGCAGCCAAGACGTCGCGGGGTGGTCACCCCTCCACTTT. Its protein is CASSQDVAGWSPLHF.